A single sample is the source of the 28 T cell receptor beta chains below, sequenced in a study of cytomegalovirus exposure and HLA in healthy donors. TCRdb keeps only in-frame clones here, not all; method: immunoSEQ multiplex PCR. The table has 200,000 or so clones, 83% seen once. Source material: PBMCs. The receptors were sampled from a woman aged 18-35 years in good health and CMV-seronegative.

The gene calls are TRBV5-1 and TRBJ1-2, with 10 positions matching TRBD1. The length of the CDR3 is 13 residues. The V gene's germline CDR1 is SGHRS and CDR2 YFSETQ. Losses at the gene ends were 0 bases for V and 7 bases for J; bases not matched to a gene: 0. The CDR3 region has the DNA TGCGCCAGCAGCTTGGGGGACAGGGGTGGCTACACCTTC. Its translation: CASSLGDRGGYTF.

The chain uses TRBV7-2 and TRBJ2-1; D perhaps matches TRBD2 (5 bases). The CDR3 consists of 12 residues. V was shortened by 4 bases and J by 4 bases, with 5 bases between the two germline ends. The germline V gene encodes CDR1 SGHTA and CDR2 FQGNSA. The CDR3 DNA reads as TGTGCCAGCAGCTCGGGGTACAATGAGCAGTTCTTC. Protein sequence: CASSSGYNEQFF.

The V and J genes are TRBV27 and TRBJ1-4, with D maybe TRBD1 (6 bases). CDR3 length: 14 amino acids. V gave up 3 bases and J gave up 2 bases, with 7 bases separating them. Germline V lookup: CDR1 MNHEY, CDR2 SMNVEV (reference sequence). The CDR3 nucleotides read TGTGCCAGCAGTTTCGGACAGACTAATGAAAAACTGTTTTTT. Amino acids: CASSFGQTNEKLFF.

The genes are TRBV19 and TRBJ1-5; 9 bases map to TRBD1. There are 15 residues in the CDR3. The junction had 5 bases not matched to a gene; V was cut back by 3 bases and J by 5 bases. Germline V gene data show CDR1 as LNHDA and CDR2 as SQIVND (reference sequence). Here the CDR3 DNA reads TGTGCCAGTAGTATCCGGGACAGGGATCATCAGCCCCAGCATTTT. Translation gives CASSIRDRDHQPQHF.

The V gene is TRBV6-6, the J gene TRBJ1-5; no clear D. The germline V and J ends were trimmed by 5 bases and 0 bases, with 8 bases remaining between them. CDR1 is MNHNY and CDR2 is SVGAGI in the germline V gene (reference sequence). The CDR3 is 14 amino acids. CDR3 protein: CASSDGYSNQPQHF. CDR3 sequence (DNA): TGTGCCAGCAGTGACGGATATAGCAATCAGCCCCAGCATTTT.

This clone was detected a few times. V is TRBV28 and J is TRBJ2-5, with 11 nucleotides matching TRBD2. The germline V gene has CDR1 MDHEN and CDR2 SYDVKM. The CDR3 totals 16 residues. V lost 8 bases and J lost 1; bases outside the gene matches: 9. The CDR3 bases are TGTGCCAGCGGGGGACTGGGACTAGCGGTCCAAGAGACCCAGTACTTC. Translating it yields CASGGLGLAVQETQYF. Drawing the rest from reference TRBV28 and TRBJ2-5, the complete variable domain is DVKVTQSSRYLVKRTGEKVFLECVQDMDHENMFWYRQDPGLGLRLIYFSYDVKMKEKGDIPEGYSVSREKKERFSLILESASTNQTSMYLCASGGLGLAVQETQYFGPGTRLLVL.

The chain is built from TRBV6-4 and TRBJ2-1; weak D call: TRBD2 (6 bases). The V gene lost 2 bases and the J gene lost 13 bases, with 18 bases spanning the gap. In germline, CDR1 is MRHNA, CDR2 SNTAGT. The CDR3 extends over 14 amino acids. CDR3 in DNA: TGTGCCAGCAGTGACCGGGGGTTAGGGGACTCCCAGTTCTTC. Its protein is CASSDRGLGDSQFF.

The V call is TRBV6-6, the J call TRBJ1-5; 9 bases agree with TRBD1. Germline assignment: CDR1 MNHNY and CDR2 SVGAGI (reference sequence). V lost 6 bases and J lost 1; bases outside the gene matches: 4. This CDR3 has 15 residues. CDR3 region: CASRATGGSNQPQHF. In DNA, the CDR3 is TGTGCCAGCAGAGCGACAGGGGGAAGCAATCAGCCCCAGCATTTT.

Here the CDR3 reads CASSFRQGYEQYF. CDR3 DNA sequence: TGTGCCAGCAGCTTCCGACAGGGCTACGAGCAGTACTTC. J is TRBJ2-7 and V is TRBV7-3, with 7 bases matching TRBD1. Germline CDR1 SGHTA, CDR2 FQGTGA. Trimming took 3 bases from V and 3 from J; bases not matched to a gene: 2. The CDR3 extends over 13 amino acids.

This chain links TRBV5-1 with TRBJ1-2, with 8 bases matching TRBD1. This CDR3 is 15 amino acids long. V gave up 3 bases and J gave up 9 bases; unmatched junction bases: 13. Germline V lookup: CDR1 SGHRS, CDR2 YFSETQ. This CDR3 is CASSSEGQAPTSYTF. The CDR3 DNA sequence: TGCGCCAGCAGCTCCGAGGGACAGGCGCCTACGAGCTACACCTTC.

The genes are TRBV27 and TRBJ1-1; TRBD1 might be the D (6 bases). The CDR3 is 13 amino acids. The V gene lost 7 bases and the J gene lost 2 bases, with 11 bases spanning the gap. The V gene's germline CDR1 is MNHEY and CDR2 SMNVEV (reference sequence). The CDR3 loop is CASTDRKNTEAFF. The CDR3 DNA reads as TGTGCCAGCACCGACAGGAAAAACACTGAAGCTTTCTTT.

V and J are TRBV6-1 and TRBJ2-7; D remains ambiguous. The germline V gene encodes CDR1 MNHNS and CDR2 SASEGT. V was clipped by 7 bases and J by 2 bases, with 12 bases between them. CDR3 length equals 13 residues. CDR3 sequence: CASTPGPTYEQYF. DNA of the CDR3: TGTGCCAGCACCCCAGGTCCGACCTACGAGCAGTACTTC.

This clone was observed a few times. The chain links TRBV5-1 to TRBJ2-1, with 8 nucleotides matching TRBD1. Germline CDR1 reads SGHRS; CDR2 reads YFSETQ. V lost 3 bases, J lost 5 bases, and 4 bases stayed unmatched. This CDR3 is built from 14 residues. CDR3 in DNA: TGCGCCAGCAGCTCGTCAGGGGGCCACAATGAGCAGTTCTTC. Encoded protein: CASSSSGGHNEQFF.

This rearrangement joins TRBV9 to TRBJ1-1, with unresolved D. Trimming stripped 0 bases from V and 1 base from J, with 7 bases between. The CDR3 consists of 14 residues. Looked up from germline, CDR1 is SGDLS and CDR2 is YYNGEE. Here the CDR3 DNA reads TGTGCCAGCAGCGTAGGGGTGGGGAACACTGAAGCTTTCTTT. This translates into CASSVGVGNTEAFF.

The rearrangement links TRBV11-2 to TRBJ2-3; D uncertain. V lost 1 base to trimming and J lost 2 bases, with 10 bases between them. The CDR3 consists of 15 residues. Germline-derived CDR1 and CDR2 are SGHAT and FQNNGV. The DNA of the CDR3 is TGTGCCAGCAGCTTAGCAGGCAGGTACACAGATACGCAGTATTTT. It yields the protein CASSLAGRYTDTQYF.

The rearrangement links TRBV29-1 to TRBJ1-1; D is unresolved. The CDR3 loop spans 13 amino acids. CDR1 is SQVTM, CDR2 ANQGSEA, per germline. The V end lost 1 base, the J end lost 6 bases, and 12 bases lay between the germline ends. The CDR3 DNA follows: TGCAGCGTTGAAGGGGGTCCGGTAGCTGAAGCTTTCTTT. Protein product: CSVEGGPVAEAFF.

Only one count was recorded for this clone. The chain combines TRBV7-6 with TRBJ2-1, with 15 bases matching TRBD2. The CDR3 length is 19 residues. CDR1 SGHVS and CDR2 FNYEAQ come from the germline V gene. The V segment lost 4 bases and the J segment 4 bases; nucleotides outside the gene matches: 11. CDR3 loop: CASSSYFRTSGGVYNEQFF. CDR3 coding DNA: TGTGCCAGCAGCTCTTACTTCAGGACTAGCGGGGGGGTTTACAATGAGCAGTTCTTC.

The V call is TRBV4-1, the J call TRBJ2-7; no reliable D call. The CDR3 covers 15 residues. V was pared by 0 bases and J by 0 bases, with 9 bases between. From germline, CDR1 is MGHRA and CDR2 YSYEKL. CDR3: CASSQEAPGSYEQYF. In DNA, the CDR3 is TGCGCCAGCAGCCAAGAGGCCCCGGGCTCCTACGAGCAGTACTTC.

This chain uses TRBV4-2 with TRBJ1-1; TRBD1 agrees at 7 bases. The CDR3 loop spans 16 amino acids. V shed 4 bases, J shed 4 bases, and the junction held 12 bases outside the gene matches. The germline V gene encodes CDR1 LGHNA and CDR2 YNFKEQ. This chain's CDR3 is CASSRSRGEGATEAFF. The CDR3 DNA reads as TGTGCCAGCAGCCGGAGCAGGGGGGAAGGGGCCACTGAAGCTTTCTTT.

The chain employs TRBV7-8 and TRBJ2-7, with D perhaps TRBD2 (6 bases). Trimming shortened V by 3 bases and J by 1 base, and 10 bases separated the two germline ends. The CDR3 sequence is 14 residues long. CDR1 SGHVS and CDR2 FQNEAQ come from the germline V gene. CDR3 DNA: TGTGCCAGCAGCTTCCGGGACTCATCCTACGAGCAGTACTTC. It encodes CASSFRDSSYEQYF.

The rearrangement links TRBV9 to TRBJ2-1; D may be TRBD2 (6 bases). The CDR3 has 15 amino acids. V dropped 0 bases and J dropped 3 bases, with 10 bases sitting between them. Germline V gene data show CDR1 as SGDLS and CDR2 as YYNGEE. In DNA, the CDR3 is TGTGCCAGCAGCGTAGGCGGGGCGCTCTACAATGAGCAGTTCTTC. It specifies CASSVGGALYNEQFF. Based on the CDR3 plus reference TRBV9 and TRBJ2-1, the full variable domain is DSGVTQTPKHLITATGQRVTLRCSPRSGDLSVYWYQQSLDQGLQFLIQYYNGEERAKGNILERFSAQQFPDLHSELNLSSLELGDSALYFCASSVGGALYNEQFFGPGTRLTVL.

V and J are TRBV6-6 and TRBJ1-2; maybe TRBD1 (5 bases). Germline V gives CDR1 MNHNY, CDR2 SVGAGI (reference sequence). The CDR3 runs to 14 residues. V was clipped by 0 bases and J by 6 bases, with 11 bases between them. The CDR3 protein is CASSYSGGSDGYTF. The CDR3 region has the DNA TGTGCCAGCAGTTACTCCGGGGGTTCGGATGGCTACACCTTC.

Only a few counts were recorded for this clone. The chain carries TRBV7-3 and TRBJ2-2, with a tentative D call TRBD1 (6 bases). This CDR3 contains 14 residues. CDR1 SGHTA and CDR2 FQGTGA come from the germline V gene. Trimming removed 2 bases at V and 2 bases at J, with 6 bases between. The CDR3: CASSLGTNTGELFF. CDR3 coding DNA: TGTGCCAGCAGCTTAGGGACAAACACCGGGGAGCTGTTTTTT.

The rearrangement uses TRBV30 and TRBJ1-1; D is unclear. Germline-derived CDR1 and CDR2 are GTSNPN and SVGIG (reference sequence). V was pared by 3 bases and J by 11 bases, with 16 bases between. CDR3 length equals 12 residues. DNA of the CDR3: TGTGCCTGGAGAACGGCGCCTCCGCTGGCTTTCTTT. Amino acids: CAWRTAPPLAFF.

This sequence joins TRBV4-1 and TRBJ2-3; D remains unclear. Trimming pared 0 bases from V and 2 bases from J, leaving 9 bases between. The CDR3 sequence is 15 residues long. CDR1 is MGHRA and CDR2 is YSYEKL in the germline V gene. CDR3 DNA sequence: TGCGCCAGCAGCCAAGAGCCGCAAGCCACAGATACGCAGTATTTT. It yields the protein CASSQEPQATDTQYF.

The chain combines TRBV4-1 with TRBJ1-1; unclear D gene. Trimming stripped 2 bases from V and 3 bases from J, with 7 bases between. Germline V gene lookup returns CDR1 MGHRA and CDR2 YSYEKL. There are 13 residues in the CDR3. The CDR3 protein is CASSQPAYTEAFF. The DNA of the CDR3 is TGCGCCAGCAGCCAACCAGCCTACACTGAAGCTTTCTTT.

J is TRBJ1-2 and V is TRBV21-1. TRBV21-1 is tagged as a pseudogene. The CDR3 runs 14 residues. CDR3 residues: CASSKAAVHYGYTF. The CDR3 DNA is TGTGCCAGCAGCAAAGCGGCGGTGCACTATGGCTACACCTTC.

CDR3 protein: CASSLRQEQFF. Written as DNA, the CDR3 is TGTGCCAGCAGCTTACGGCAGGAGCAGTTCTTC. V gene TRBV7-8 combines with J gene TRBJ2-1; D not certain. The length of the CDR3 is 11 residues. V lost 2 bases, J lost 10 bases, and 6 bases lay in between. The V gene's germline CDR1 is SGHVS and CDR2 FQNEAQ.